The clone carrying this T cell receptor beta chain was picked up many times. Template material for amplifying TCR beta CDR3 regions consisted of RNA transcripts. With the HTBI primer set, the TCR CDR3 went through a first round of RT-PCR. TCRdb used MiXCR to reprocess the multiplex PCR reads, holding one entry per CDR3 protein. In the table there are hundreds of thousands of distinct CDR3 sequences, 13% to 15% of which are singletons. Patients aged 18 to 65 had newly diagnosed hyperthyroidism of under 2 months' duration. The study based diagnoses on clinical symptoms, serum thyroxine and TRAb, thyroid ultrasound and orbital computed tomography. The data derive from a study of T cells in Graves' hyperthyroidism and ophthalmopathy. The CDR3 is 15 residues long. Trimming took 6 bases from V and 4 from J; bases not matched to a gene: 6.

The rearrangement links TRBV12-3 or TRBV12-4 to TRBJ2-1; 10 bases fit TRBD2. The TCR was taken from a woman younger than 35 with Graves' hyperthyroidism. The sample was blood. CDR3 coding DNA: TGTGCCAGCAGCCCAGCGGGAGGGGGGTACAATGAGCAGTTCTTC. It codes for CASSPAGGGYNEQFF.